This is a list of T cell receptor beta chains from one sample in a study of graft-versus-host responses after intestinal transplantation. TCRdb's copy holds only in-frame clones and misses some; the assay was immunoSEQ multiplex PCR. Seen here are some 39,000 clones, roughly 95% observed once, and the top ten hold almost 0.55%. These receptors are not linked to any known antigen. This specimen was unstimulated CD8+ T cells sorted from spleen or lymph node cells, taken before transplant. Receptors originate from a human donor who was the organ donor for an intestinal transplant. Both conserved end residues are part of each CDR3. D genes are given only for firm matches. Clone size is given for some rows only: seen once, a few or many times, or a class if the clone is expanded.

d_call j_call v_call clone_size cdr3_nt cdr3_aa
NA TRBJ1-5 TRBV5-6 once TGTGCCAGCAGCTCCCTGGGGAGGGGGTATCAGCCCCAGCATTTT CASSSLGRGYQPQHF
NA TRBJ2-4 TRBV4-2 NA TGTGCCAGCAGCCAAGAGGAAGGGGAAGCCAAAAACATTCAGTACTTC CASSQEEGEAKNIQYF
NA TRBJ2-2 TRBV5-6 NA TGTGCCAGCAGCTTGGTAGGGTTCGCGAACACCGGGGAGCTGTTTTTT CASSLVGFANTGELFF
NA TRBJ2-3 TRBV7-3 NA TGTGCCAGCAGCTTAGGGTACAGCAGCACAGATACGCAGTATTTT CASSLGYSSTDTQYF
NA TRBJ1-1 TRBV6-6 once TGTGCCAGCAGTTGGGGCTCGGTAGTATTGTCGGAAGCTTTCTTT CASSWGSVVLSEAFF
TRBD2 TRBJ2-5 TRBV9 NA TGTGCCAGCAGCCTCAGCGGGAGGCTTGAGACCCAGTACTTC CASSLSGRLETQYF
NA TRBJ1-1 TRBV5-1 NA TGCGCCAGCAGCGAGGACCTGAACACTGAAGCTTTCTTT CASSEDLNTEAFF
TRBD2 TRBJ2-7 TRBV13 NA TGTGCCAGCAGGATAGCGGGGGCCTCCTACGAGCAGTACTTC CASRIAGASYEQYF
NA TRBJ2-1 TRBV4-3 NA TGCGCCAGCAGCCAAGGGGGGCCCTACAATGAGCAGTTCTTC CASSQGGPYNEQFF
NA TRBJ2-3 TRBV19 NA TGTGCCAGTAAAGAATCGGGGGGCGCTTCAGATACGCAGTATTTT CASKESGGASDTQYF
NA TRBJ2-1 TRBV15 NA TGTGCCACCAGCAGTGAGGGAGTGGATGAGCAGTTCTTC CATSSEGVDEQFF
NA TRBJ2-2 TRBV5-6 NA TGTGCCAGCAGCTGGGGGACAGGGGAGCTGTTTTTT CASSWGTGELFF
TRBD2 TRBJ2-3 TRBV2 NA TGTGCCAGCAGCCGGATAGCGGGGGTTACAGATACGCAGTATTTT CASSRIAGVTDTQYF
NA TRBJ2-5 TRBV7-9 NA TGTGCCAGCAGCCACCCCCAGGGAGAGACCCAGTACTTC CASSHPQGETQYF
NA TRBJ1-2 TRBV7-2 NA TGTGCCAGCAGCCGCCGGAAAGGGGACTATGGCTACACCTTC CASSRRKGDYGYTF
NA TRBJ1-1 TRBV13 NA TGTGCCAGCAGCCTAGGTGCGGGGTGGATGTTCCAGAACACTGAAGCTTTCTTT CASSLGAGWMFQNTEAFF
NA TRBJ2-3 TRBV7-9 NA TGTGCCAGCAGCTTAGTTTACGGGGGAGATACGCAGTATTTT CASSLVYGGDTQYF
TRBD1 TRBJ1-5 TRBV2 NA TGTGCCAGCAGTGTCACAGGGGGCTTCAATCAGCCCCAGCATTTT CASSVTGGFNQPQHF
NA TRBJ1-2 TRBV18 NA TGTGCCAGCTCACCGGTGTCGAACTATGGCTACACCTTC CASSPVSNYGYTF
NA TRBJ2-7 TRBV10-3 NA TGTGCCATCAGTGACCCTGGAGCCCTTTACGAGCAGTACTTC CAISDPGALYEQYF
TRBD1 TRBJ1-2 TRBV7-2 NA TGTGCCAGCAGCGACACAGGGGTTCGTGGCTACACCTTC CASSDTGVRGYTF
NA TRBJ1-1 TRBV4-1 NA TGCGCCAGCAGCCAAGAGAGTATGAACACTGAAGCTTTCTTT CASSQESMNTEAFF
TRBD1 TRBJ2-7 TRBV19 NA TGTGCCAGTAGTACGGGACAGTCCTCCTACGAGCAGTACTTC CASSTGQSSYEQYF
NA TRBJ1-2 TRBV7-9 NA TGTGCCAGCAGCTTACCCCACGAGGACGGCTACACCTTC CASSLPHEDGYTF
TRBD1 TRBJ2-1 TRBV29-1 NA TGCAGCGCGGCCGGGACAGGGAACTACAATGAGCAGTTCTTC CSAAGTGNYNEQFF
NA TRBJ2-3 TRBV27 NA TGTGCCAGCAGTTTAAGGGGCGGGATGGGCACAGATACGCAGTATTTT CASSLRGGMGTDTQYF
TRBD2 TRBJ2-7 TRBV5-4 NA TGTGCCAGCAGCTTATCCGGGGGGGCGGCCGAGCAGTACTTC CASSLSGGAAEQYF
NA TRBJ2-7 TRBV9 NA TGTGCCAGCAGCCCGGAGTCCGGTTCCTACGAGCAGTACTTC CASSPESGSYEQYF
NA TRBJ1-5 TRBV5-4 NA TGTGCCAGCAGCTTGAAGGGTTTGGGGCAGCCCCAGCATTTT CASSLKGLGQPQHF
TRBD1 TRBJ1-1 TRBV6-8 NA TGTGCCAGCAGTTACTCGACAGGGGACACTGAAGCTTTCTTT CASSYSTGDTEAFF
TRBD2 TRBJ2-7 TRBV27 NA TGTGCCAGCAGTTTATCCGGGACTAGCGTCTACGAGCAGTACTTC CASSLSGTSVYEQYF
TRBD1 TRBJ2-3 TRBV7-3 NA TGTGCCAGCAGCTTAGCAGGGGGATCCGCAGATACGCAGTATTTT CASSLAGGSADTQYF
NA TRBJ2-1 TRBV7-9 NA TGTGCCAGCAGCTTAGATGTCCACAATGAGCAGTTCTTC CASSLDVHNEQFF
NA TRBJ2-7 TRBV10-2 NA TGCGCCAGCAGTGAATGGGCCGATCCCTACGAGCAGTACTTC CASSEWADPYEQYF
NA TRBJ2-3 TRBV12-5 once TGTGCTAGTGGTCCTCCAGACAGCACAGATACGCAGTATTTT CASGPPDSTDTQYF
NA TRBJ1-4 TRBV2 NA TGTGCCAGCAGAGGCAGCTCAGCTGATAATGAAAAACTGTTTTTT CASRGSSADNEKLFF
NA TRBJ2-7 TRBV6-1 few TGTGCCAGCAGTGAGAGCAGGTTACCCTACGAGCAGTACTTC CASSESRLPYEQYF
NA TRBJ2-7 TRBV5-5 NA TGTGCCAGCAGCTTGGCTCGACAATACTACGAGCAGTACTTC CASSLARQYYEQYF
NA TRBJ2-7 TRBV6-5 NA TGTGCCAGCAGTTACGGTTGGGCTGCCGCGGGCGAGCAGTACTTC CASSYGWAAAGEQYF
NA TRBJ1-5 TRBV6-5 NA TGTGCCAGCAGCCCCACCCGATGGCCCCAGCATTTT CASSPTRWPQHF
TRBD1 TRBJ1-6 TRBV9 NA TGTGCCAGCAGCGGACAGGGGGAAAGCGTATCCTATAATTCACCCCTCCACTTT CASSGQGESVSYNSPLHF
TRBD2 TRBJ2-7 TRBV19 NA TGTGCCAGTAGTATGGGACGGGGGGATTACGAGCAGTACTTC CASSMGRGDYEQYF
NA TRBJ1-1 TRBV2 NA TGTGCCACCACGGGGCCAGCGAACACTGAAGCTTTCTTT CATTGPANTEAFF
NA TRBJ1-1 TRBV29-1 NA TGCAGCGTTGATGGATTGAACACTGAAGCTTTCTTT CSVDGLNTEAFF
NA TRBJ2-3 TRBV4-3 NA TGCGCCAGCAGCCAAGATATGGCAGGGGCAGATACGCAGTATTTT CASSQDMAGADTQYF
NA TRBJ1-2 TRBV4-2 NA TGTGCCAGCAGTCCAAGTGTCCCAGCTAACTATGGCTACACCTTC CASSPSVPANYGYTF
NA TRBJ1-1 TRBV11-3 NA TGTGCCAGCAGCTCCCACAGCCACACTGAAGCTTTCTTT CASSSHSHTEAFF
NA TRBJ2-7 TRBV27 NA TGTGCCAGCAGTTTGGACAGCACCTACGAGCAGTACTTC CASSLDSTYEQYF
NA TRBJ2-1 TRBV7-8 NA TGTGCCAGCAGCTTAGTTGCGGGCACATCCTACAATGAGCAGTTCTTC CASSLVAGTSYNEQFF
TRBD2 TRBJ2-7 TRBV7-9 NA TGTGCCAGCAGCCCCCGGGGGAGGGGGTACTTC CASSPRGRGYF
NA TRBJ2-7 TRBV11-3 NA TGTGCCAGCAGCCCTGGGACTGGCTACGAGCAGTACTTC CASSPGTGYEQYF
TRBD1 TRBJ1-1 TRBV2 NA TGTGCCAGCAGTGAAGTGAAAGGGGGCGACGACACTGAAGCTTTCTTT CASSEVKGGDDTEAFF
TRBD1 TRBJ2-2 TRBV6-5 NA TGTGCCAGCAGCCTGACAGGGGCGAACACCGGGGAGCTGTTTTTT CASSLTGANTGELFF
NA TRBJ2-1 TRBV6-5 NA TGTGCCAGCAGTTACTCGTATGAGCAGTTCTTC CASSYSYEQFF
NA TRBJ2-3 TRBV4-1 NA TGCGCCAGCTCTCCCGGGACGTTCTTCCCAGATACGCAGTATTTT CASSPGTFFPDTQYF
NA TRBJ2-5 TRBV5-1 NA TGCGCCAGCAGCCGGCCGATGGGGGATGCAGAGACCCAGTACTTC CASSRPMGDAETQYF
NA TRBJ2-7 TRBV19 NA TGTGCCAGTAGTCACTTCGCCTCCTACGGGCAGTACTTC CASSHFASYGQYF
TRBD1 TRBJ2-7 TRBV4-3 NA TGCGCCAGCAGCCAGGGCACCGGGACAGTGTCCTACGAGCAGTACTTC CASSQGTGTVSYEQYF
TRBD1 TRBJ1-5 TRBV27 NA TGTGCCAGCTCAGGGGGCTTGTATCAGCCCCAGCATTTT CASSGGLYQPQHF
TRBD2 TRBJ2-7 TRBV5-5 NA TGTGCCAGCAGCCTAACTAGCGGGGGGGCCTACGAGCAGTACTTC CASSLTSGGAYEQYF